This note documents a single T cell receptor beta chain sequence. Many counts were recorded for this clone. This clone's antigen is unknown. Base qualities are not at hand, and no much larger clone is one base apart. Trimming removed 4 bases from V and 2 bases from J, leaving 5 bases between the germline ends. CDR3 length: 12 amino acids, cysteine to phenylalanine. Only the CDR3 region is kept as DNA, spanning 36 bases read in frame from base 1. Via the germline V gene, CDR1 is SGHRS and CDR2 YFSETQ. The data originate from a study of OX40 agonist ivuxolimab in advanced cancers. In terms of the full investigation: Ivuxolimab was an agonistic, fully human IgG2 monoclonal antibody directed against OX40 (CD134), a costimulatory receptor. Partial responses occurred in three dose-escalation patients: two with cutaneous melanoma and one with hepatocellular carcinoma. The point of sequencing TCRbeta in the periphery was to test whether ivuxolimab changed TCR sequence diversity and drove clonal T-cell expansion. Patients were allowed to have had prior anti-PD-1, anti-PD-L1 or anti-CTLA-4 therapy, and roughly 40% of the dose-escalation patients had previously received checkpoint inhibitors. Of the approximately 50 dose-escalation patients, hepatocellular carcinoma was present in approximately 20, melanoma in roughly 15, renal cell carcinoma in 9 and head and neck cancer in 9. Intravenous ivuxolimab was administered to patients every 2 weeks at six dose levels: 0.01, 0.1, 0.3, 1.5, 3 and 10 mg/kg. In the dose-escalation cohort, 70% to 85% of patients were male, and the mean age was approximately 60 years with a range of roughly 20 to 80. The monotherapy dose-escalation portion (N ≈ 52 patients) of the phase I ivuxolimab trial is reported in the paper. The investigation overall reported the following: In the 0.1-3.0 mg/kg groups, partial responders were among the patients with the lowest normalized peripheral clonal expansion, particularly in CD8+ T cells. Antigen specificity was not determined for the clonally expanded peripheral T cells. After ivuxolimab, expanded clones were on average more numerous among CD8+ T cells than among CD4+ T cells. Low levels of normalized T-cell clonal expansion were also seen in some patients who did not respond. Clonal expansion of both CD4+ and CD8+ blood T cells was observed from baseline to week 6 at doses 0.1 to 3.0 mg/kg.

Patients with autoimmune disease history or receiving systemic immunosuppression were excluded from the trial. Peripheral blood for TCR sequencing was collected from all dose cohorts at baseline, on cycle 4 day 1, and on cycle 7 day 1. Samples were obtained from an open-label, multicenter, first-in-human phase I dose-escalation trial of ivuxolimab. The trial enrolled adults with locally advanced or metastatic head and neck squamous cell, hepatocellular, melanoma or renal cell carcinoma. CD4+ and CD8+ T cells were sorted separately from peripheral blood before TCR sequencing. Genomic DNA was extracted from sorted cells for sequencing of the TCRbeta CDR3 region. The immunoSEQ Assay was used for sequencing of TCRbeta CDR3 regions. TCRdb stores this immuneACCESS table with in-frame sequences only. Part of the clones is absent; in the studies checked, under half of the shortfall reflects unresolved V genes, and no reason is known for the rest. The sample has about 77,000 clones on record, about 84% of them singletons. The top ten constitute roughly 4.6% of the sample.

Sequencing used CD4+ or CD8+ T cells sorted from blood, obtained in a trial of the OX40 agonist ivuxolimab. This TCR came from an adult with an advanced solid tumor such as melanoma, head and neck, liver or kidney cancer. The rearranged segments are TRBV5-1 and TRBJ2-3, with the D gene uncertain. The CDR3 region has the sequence CASSALTDTQYF. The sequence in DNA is TGCGCCAGCAGCGCACTCACAGATACGCAGTATTTT. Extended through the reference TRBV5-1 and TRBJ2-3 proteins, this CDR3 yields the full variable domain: KAGVTQTPRYLIKTRGQQVTLSCSPISGHRSVSWYQQTPGQGLQFLFEYFSETQRNKGNFPGRFSGRQFSNSRSEMNVSTLELGDSALYLCASSALTDTQYFGPGTRLTVL.